The rows below give T cell receptor beta chains drawn from one sample of a study of identical twins. TCRdb re-derived calls from the 5' RACE reads in MiXCR, one entry per CDR3 protein. The repertoire has roughly 1.6 million distinct CDR3 sequences, around a third of them found once; the top ten carry under 0.35%. Sequencing input: cord blood. The receptors here all came from a newborn girl in good health. CDR3s include the opening cysteine and the closing phenylalanine or tryptophan. The D gene is left open where the match is weak. Some rows have no size entry. The others give once, few or many, or a class for an expanded clone.

NA	TRBD1	TRBJ2-7	TRBV28	14	TGTGCCAGCAGGACTTCAGGGGGTCTGAGAGAGCAGTACTTC	CASRTSGGLREQYF
few	TRBD2	TRBJ2-3	TRBV3-1	15	TGTGCCAGCGGCCAGACTAGCGGGAGCACAGATACGCAGTATTTT	CASGQTSGSTDTQYF
NA	TRBD1	TRBJ1-6	TRBV5-1	16	TGCGCCAGCAGCGGGACCTCAGGGGGCTATAATTCACCCCTCCACTTT	CASSGTSGGYNSPLHF
NA	NA	TRBJ1-2	TRBV20-1	13	TGCAGTGCCGTACCGGGGCCCAACTATGGCTACACCTTC	CSAVPGPNYGYTF
few	TRBD1	TRBJ1-2	TRBV3-1	15	TGTGCCAGCAGCCACCGGGACAGGGCCCTCTATGGCTACACCTTC	CASSHRDRALYGYTF
NA	TRBD2	TRBJ2-1	TRBV11-2	16	TGTGCCAGCAGCTTCCGACCGGCTAGCGGGGCAAATGAGCAGTTCTTC	CASSFRPASGANEQFF
few	TRBD1	TRBJ2-1	TRBV6-1	15	TGTGCCAGCAGTGACGCCTGGACAGGGGGCAATGAGCAGTTCTTC	CASSDAWTGGNEQFF
NA	NA	TRBJ2-7	TRBV6-6	12	TGTGCCAGCAGTTACTCGATTGAGTCCCAGTACTTC	CASSYSIESQYF
few	NA	TRBJ2-1	TRBV19	15	TGTGCCAGTAGTATAGCAGGGGCCACCTACAATGAGCAGTTCTTC	CASSIAGATYNEQFF
NA	TRBD2	TRBJ2-7	TRBV7-9	20	TGTGCCAGCAGCTTACAGAAAGGTGGCTGGTTGGCTAGCGGGATCTACGAGCAGTACTTC	CASSLQKGGWLASGIYEQYF
NA	TRBD2	TRBJ2-3	TRBV20-1	15	TGCAGTGCTAGAAAGGGCGGGAGAGTAGCAGATACGCAGTATTTT	CSARKGGRVADTQYF
few	NA	TRBJ1-1	TRBV7-9	14	TGTGCCAGCAGCTTAGTCCCGGCGAACACTGAAGCTTTCTTT	CASSLVPANTEAFF
NA	NA	TRBJ2-3	TRBV14	14	TGTGCCAGCAGCCAAGGTAGCGGAGGGCCTACGCAGTATTTT	CASSQGSGGPTQYF
few	NA	TRBJ2-2	TRBV20-1	14	TGCAGTGCGGGGGACCCAGCGAACACCGGGGAGCTGTTTTTT	CSAGDPANTGELFF
few	NA	TRBJ2-7	TRBV6-5	14	TGTGCCAGCAGTTACGGGACCCTAGCCTACGAGCAGTACTTC	CASSYGTLAYEQYF
NA	NA	TRBJ2-3	TRBV10-1	13	TGCGCCAGCAAATTCGGGGAGGCAGATACGCAGTATTTT	CASKFGEADTQYF
NA	TRBD2	TRBJ2-1	TRBV5-1	16	TGCGCCAGCAGCTTGGCCGCGGCTAGCGGGGCCAATGAGCAGTTCTTC	CASSLAAASGANEQFF
few	NA	TRBJ2-2	TRBV20-1	14	TGCAGTGCCGTAACGGGGGGCAACACCGGGGAGCTGTTTTTT	CSAVTGGNTGELFF
NA	TRBD1	TRBJ2-4	TRBV5-1	16	TGCGCCAGCAGCTTGGCGGTGGGACAGCCTGGGGACATTCAGTACTTC	CASSLAVGQPGDIQYF
NA	TRBD2	TRBJ2-1	TRBV5-1	19	TGCGCCAGCAGCTCCTATCCCGGGACTAGCGGGGTAAGATACAATGAGCAGTTCTTC	CASSSYPGTSGVRYNEQFF
NA	NA	TRBJ1-6	TRBV4-1	13	TGCGCCAGCAGCCAAGTTCTTGATTCACCCCTCCACTTT	CASSQVLDSPLHF
NA	NA	TRBJ1-1	TRBV20-1	13	TGCAGTGCTATAACAGTAACCGGCGATAAAGCTTTCTTT	CSAITVTGDKAFF
NA	NA	TRBJ2-7	TRBV9	15	TGTGCCAGCAGCGTAGGTTCCTTCGACAGGTACGAGCAGTACTTC	CASSVGSFDRYEQYF
few	NA	TRBJ2-3	TRBV6-5	16	TGTGCCCCCCCGTCCGAGCTAGTCCTCCAGGCAGATACGCAGTATTTT	CAPPSELVLQADTQYF
few	TRBD2	TRBJ2-1	TRBV3-1	14	TGTGCCAGCACCGGCCGGGGACTAGCATATGAGCAGTTCTTC	CASTGRGLAYEQFF
NA	TRBD2	TRBJ2-1	TRBV2	15	TGTGCCAGCAGCCGACTAGCGGGGGGGCGTGATGAGCAGTTCTTC	CASSRLAGGRDEQFF
few	NA	TRBJ1-1	TRBV27	14	TGTGCCAGCAGTTTATTTGCAAGCGGTGGTGAAGCTTTCTTT	CASSLFASGGEAFF
NA	NA	TRBJ1-1	TRBV7-9	14	TGTGCCAGCAGCTTTAAGGCAGGGTGGACTGAAGCTTTCTTT	CASSFKAGWTEAFF
few	NA	TRBJ1-2	TRBV3-1	14	TGTGCCAGCAGCCAAGATGCAGCTAACTATGGCTACACCTTC	CASSQDAANYGYTF
NA	NA	TRBJ1-1	TRBV28	12	TGTGCCAGCACCGCAATGAACACTGAAGCTTTCTTT	CASTAMNTEAFF
once	NA	TRBJ2-3	TRBV19	16	TGTGCCAGTAGTGCTAGGAGAGGATTCGACACAGATACGCAGTATTTT	CASSARRGFDTDTQYF
NA	NA	TRBJ2-7	TRBV28	15	TGTGCCAGCAGCCAAACCCAAATCGACAACTACGAGCAGTACTTC	CASSQTQIDNYEQYF
NA	NA	TRBJ1-1	TRBV7-9	16	TGTGCCAGCAGCTCCACCGGTCACCTTGGGAAGGGGGAAGCTTTCTTT	CASSSTGHLGKGEAFF
NA	NA	TRBJ1-6	TRBV6-1	16	TGTGCCAGCAGTGAAGCGCACAGCGTTTATAATTCACCCCTCCACTTT	CASSEAHSVYNSPLHF
few	TRBD1	TRBJ2-5	TRBV5-1	15	TGCGCCAGCAGCTTGACCCCCAACCAGGGGGAAGAGCAGTACTTC	CASSLTPNQGEEQYF
few	NA	TRBJ2-1	TRBV7-2	18	TGTGCCAGCAGCCCTAGTAGTAGAACACTTGGACCCTACAATGAGCAGTTCTTC	CASSPSSRTLGPYNEQFF
few	TRBD2	TRBJ2-1	TRBV15	18	TGTGCCACCAGCAGTAGTTATGGGGACTACGCCTCCTACAATGAGCAGTTCTTC	CATSSSYGDYASYNEQFF
NA	TRBD1	TRBJ1-1	TRBV7-9	17	TGTGCCAGCAGCCCCCTACAGGGGGCGGTAGGAAACACTGAAGCTTTCTTT	CASSPLQGAVGNTEAFF
NA	TRBD1	TRBJ1-5	TRBV7-8	19	TGTGCCAGCAGCCACTTCGGGCGGGACAGGGAATATAGCAATCAGCCCCAGCATTTT	CASSHFGRDREYSNQPQHF
NA	NA	TRBJ2-5	TRBV20-1	14	TGCAGTGCTCATGCCGGGGCTAGCAGTAATGAGCAGTACTTC	CSAHAGASSNEQYF
NA	NA	TRBJ2-1	TRBV2	16	TGTGCCAGCAGTTACCGGGTCCTAAGCTCCTACAATGAGCAGTTCTTC	CASSYRVLSSYNEQFF
few	TRBD1	TRBJ1-4	TRBV6-6	14	TGTGCCAGCATCAACAGGGGAACTAATGAAAAACTGTTTTTT	CASINRGTNEKLFF
NA	TRBD1	TRBJ2-3	TRBV15	17	TGTGCCACCAGCAGAGATGGCGGGACAGGGCCCACAGATACGCAGTATTTT	CATSRDGGTGPTDTQYF
NA	NA	TRBJ2-7	TRBV20-1	14	TGCAGTGCTAGGTTCGCGAGCTCCTACGATGAGCAGTACTTC	CSARFASSYDEQYF
NA	TRBD2	TRBJ2-3	TRBV4-1	16	TGCGCCAGCAGCCAAGATCGGACTAGGAGCACAGATACGCAGTATTTT	CASSQDRTRSTDTQYF
NA	NA	TRBJ2-5	TRBV5-6	13	TGTGCCAGCAGCAAGGACAGATGGGAGACCCAGTACTTC	CASSKDRWETQYF
NA	TRBD2	TRBJ2-7	TRBV5-1	17	TGCGCCTGCAGCTTGAACAATTTCGGGACTAGCGGCTACGAGCAGTACTTC	CACSLNNFGTSGYEQYF
few	TRBD2	TRBJ2-1	TRBV5-1	16	TGCGCCAGCAGCGAGCCTAGCGGGGCGCCCTACAATGAGCAGTTCTTC	CASSEPSGAPYNEQFF
NA	NA	TRBJ2-1	TRBV7-6	17	TGTGCCAGCAGCTTAGCGATGGGACGGAGCTCCTACAATGAGCAGTTCTTC	CASSLAMGRSSYNEQFF
many	TRBD1	TRBJ2-7	TRBV5-1	14	TGCGCCAGCAGCTTCCGACAGGGTTCCTACGAGCAGTACTTC	CASSFRQGSYEQYF
NA	TRBD2	TRBJ2-1	TRBV20-1	16	TGCAGTGCTAGAGATTGGCGGGAGGGCTCCTACAATGAGCAGTTCTTC	CSARDWREGSYNEQFF
NA	TRBD2	TRBJ2-5	TRBV4-2	16	TGTGCCAGCAGCCCTGGGACTAGAGGGTGGATAGAGACCCAGTACTTC	CASSPGTRGWIETQYF
NA	NA	TRBJ2-7	TRBV6-5	15	TGTGCCAGCAGTTACGGGACGTTCTCCTACAATGAGCAGTACTTC	CASSYGTFSYNEQYF
once	NA	TRBJ1-1	TRBV29-1	12	TGCAGCGTTGTAATTCCGGCTGCTGAAGCTTTCTTT	CSVVIPAAEAFF
NA	TRBD2	TRBJ2-3	TRBV9	15	TGTGCCAGCAGCGTAGTTGGCGGGGGGGCAGATACGCAGTATTTT	CASSVVGGGADTQYF
few	NA	TRBJ1-1	TRBV27	13	TGTGCCAGCAGTTCCCGGGTCAGCACTGAAGCTTTCTTT	CASSSRVSTEAFF
once	NA	TRBJ2-3	TRBV6-5	15	TGTGCCGGCAGTTACTTAGGACAGAGCACAGATACGCAGTATTTT	CAGSYLGQSTDTQYF
few	TRBD1	TRBJ1-2	TRBV20-1	13	TGCAGTGCTAGGAGGAGGGGGCCGTATGGCTACACCTTC	CSARRRGPYGYTF
NA	NA	TRBJ2-1	TRBV9	16	TGTGCCAGCAGCGTAGGAGCAGGGGCCCTCTACAATGAGCAGTTCTTC	CASSVGAGALYNEQFF